This record looks at one T cell receptor beta chain sequence and its context. Its antigen is currently unknown. These data originate in a study of radiotherapy plus CTLA-4 blockade in lung cancer. Study background: Among enrolled patients, less than 20% responded and 25% to 35% achieved disease control.

Produced via immunoSEQ multiplex PCR; TCRdb's table is partial and in-frame only. The top ten clones hold just under 7% of a sample with 95,000 to 150,000 clones, about 87% of them seen once. Patients had chemo-refractory metastatic non-small-cell lung cancer and received focal radiation plus CTLA-4 blockade that used ipilimumab. The germline V gene encodes CDR1 SGHDN and CDR2 FVKESK. This CDR3 has 14 amino acids. Trimming left V 6 bases short and J 5 bases short, with 13 bases between. General study findings and limits: TCR clones originating in tumors grew in number in blood after radiotherapy plus ipilimumab.

The chain has TRBV14 and TRBJ2-2; D is ambiguous. The receptor comes from a human donor with non-small cell lung cancer that progressed on radiotherapy plus ipilimumab. The sequences come from peripheral blood, collected from a patient treated with radiotherapy plus ipilimumab. DNA of the CDR3: TGTGCCAGCAGTTTATTGGTGTATACCGGGGAGCTGTTTTTT. Amino acids: CASSLLVYTGELFF.